These 19 T cell receptor beta chains were all obtained from the same sample, sequenced in a study of T cells in women clearing cervical HPV infection. Method: immunoSEQ multiplex PCR; TCRdb's copy keeps in-frame clones and lacks some. The sample holds roughly 42,000 clones. The sequenced sample was blood buffy coat. Receptor source: a woman aged 18-70 years with a cervical HPV16 infection that either progressed to CIN3+ or cleared (not recorded which).

About this clone itself: The read comes to an end 3 residues before the CDR3 does, leaving the germline J gene to fill in the end. The V call is TRBV20-1, the J call TRBJ1-6; 7 bases are a match to TRBD1. Trimming took 3 bases from V and 0 from J; bases not matched to a gene: 8. The CDR3 loop spans 17 amino acids. CDR1 and CDR2 (germline): DFQATT, SNEGSKA (reference sequence). CDR3 residues: CSARDGTDSSYNSPLHF. CDR3 DNA (partial): TGCAGTGCTAGGGACGGGACAGACAGCTCCTATAATTCACCC.

Note on this clone: The junction differs from germline at one of its ends, possibly a read error. Read sequence stops 3 residues before the CDR3 end, and the germline J gene provides the missing end. The same CDR3 can be traced to other DNA sequences in this sample. The gene calls are TRBV23-1 and TRBJ1-2; the D gene is possibly TRBD1 (6 bases). TRBV23-1 is identified as an open reading frame with a role that is uncertain. The CDR3 has 17 residues. This CDR3 is CASSLPTSTGIAYGYTF. The CDR3 DNA, read in part, is TGCGCCAGCAGTCTTCCGACGTCTACAGGGATTGCCTATGGA.

Concerning this clone itself: A read error may produce the germline difference seen at one junction end. The read stops 3 residues short of the end of the CDR3; the missing end is completed from the germline J gene. The rearrangement links TRBV20-1 to TRBJ2-7, with D uncertain. The CDR3 runs 12 residues. Germline loops: CDR1 DFQATT, CDR2 SNEGSKA (reference sequence). CDR3 bases read: TGCAGTGCTAGTAAAAGCTCCGACGAG. Translating it yields CSASKSSDE. The full CDR3 sequence reads CSASKSSDEQYF.

Details on this clone: The CDR3 extends 3 residues past the end of the read, so its final part is completed from the germline J gene. The chain uses TRBV7-7 and TRBJ2-7; 8 bases match TRBD1. Trimming at V came to 5 bases and at J to 2 bases, leaving 5 bases not matched to a gene. Germline V gives CDR1 SSHAT, CDR2 FNYEAQ (reference sequence). The CDR3 loop spans 14 amino acids. The part of the CDR3 DNA that was read is TGTGCCAGCAGCCTTGGACAGGGCACCTACGAG. Translating it yields CASSLGQGTYE. The complete CDR3 protein is CASSLGQGTYEQYF.

Concerning this clone itself: The observed sequence ends 3 residues before the CDR3 terminus, with the missing tail filled in from the germline J gene. The chain is built from TRBV5-1 and TRBJ2-3; TRBD2 aligns across 13 bases. The CDR3 spans 15 residues. Germline CDR1 is SGHRS and CDR2 is YFSETQ. The J segment lost 7 bases and the V segment lost 4 bases, leaving 6 bases of the junction unmatched. The part of the CDR3 DNA that was read is TGCGCCAGCAGCCCACTAGCGGGGGGGGGAAATACG. Translation gives CASSPLAGGGNT. The full CDR3 protein is CASSPLAGGGNTQYF.

On this clone: Read coverage stops 3 residues before the CDR3 terminus; the germline J gene supplies the remainder. V gene TRBV7-2 combines with J gene TRBJ2-7; D gene uncertain. This CDR3 is built from 11 residues. The germline V gene has CDR1 SGHTA and CDR2 FQGNSA. V was shortened by 0 bases and J by 6 bases, with 3 bases between the two germline ends. Partial CDR3 DNA: TGTGCCAGCAGCTTAGCGCGCGAG. This encodes CASSLARE. The full CDR3 protein reads CASSLAREQYF.

This clone shows up as medium-sized by frequency. CDR3 bases read: TGTGCCAGCAGTGAAGCGGACAGTACCTACGAG. Translation: CASSEADSTYE. The CDR3 in full is CASSEADSTYEQYF. The chain links TRBV6-1 to TRBJ2-7; a weak D match, TRBD1 (6 bases). With the read ending 3 residues before the CDR3 end, the germline J gene is used to fill in that end. The CDR3 is made up of 14 amino acids. With 0 bases removed from V and 2 bases from J, the gap between germline ends came to 8 bases. The V gene's germline CDR1 is MNHNS and CDR2 SASEGT.

For this clone: The read is 3 residues too short to cover the CDR3 end, so that end is filled in from the germline J gene. The chain recombines TRBV5-6 with TRBJ2-5; 12 bases are a match to TRBD2. The CDR3 is made up of 14 amino acids. Germline trimming cut 4 bases from V and 5 bases from J; bases unmatched to any gene: 3. In germline, CDR1 is SGHDT, CDR2 YYEEEE. Partial CDR3 DNA: TGTGCCAGCAGCCCCGGGACTAGCGGGGAGACC. Its protein product is CASSPGTSGET. The full CDR3 protein reads CASSPGTSGETQYF.

Notes on this clone: The CDR3 end lies 3 residues beyond the end of the read and is filled in from the germline J gene. This chain links TRBV5-1 with TRBJ1-2; 7 bases map to TRBD1. Germline lookup yields CDR1 SGHRS and CDR2 YFSETQ. This CDR3 has 14 amino acids. Losses at the gene ends were 0 bases for V and 4 bases for J; bases not matched to a gene: 3. This CDR3 reads CASSLEDRVYGYTF. The sequenced CDR3 bases are TGCGCCAGCAGCTTGGAAGACAGGGTCTATGGC.

Turning to this clone: The CDR3 end lies 3 residues beyond the end of the read and is filled in from the germline J gene. The chain is built from TRBV7-3 and TRBJ2-3, with D possibly being TRBD1 or TRBD2 (5 bases each). Trimming removed 2 bases from V and 6 bases from J, with 15 bases in between. Germline lookup yields CDR1 SGHTA and CDR2 FQGTGA. CDR3 length: 15 residues. Here the CDR3 reads CASSLERGAVDTQYF. Incomplete CDR3 DNA: TGTGCCAGCAGCTTAGAGAGGGGCGCAGTGGATACG.

A remark on this clone: The read terminates 3 residues ahead of where the CDR3 ends, so the germline J gene completes it. The V and J genes are TRBV7-2 and TRBJ2-7; maybe TRBD2 (5 bases). CDR1 SGHTA and CDR2 FQGNSA come from the germline V gene. Trimming stripped 3 bases from V and 3 bases from J, with 9 bases between. This CDR3 contains 13 residues. The part of the CDR3 DNA that was read is TGTGCCAGCAGCTTGGAGAGGGTCTACGAG. Encoded protein: CASSLERVYE. The entire CDR3 protein is CASSLERVYEQYF.

In regard to this clone: The read ends 3 residues shy of where the CDR3 ends; the end is completed using the germline J gene. The sample contains more than one DNA sequence encoding this CDR3. The rearrangement uses TRBV5-1 and TRBJ1-2; 8 bases are shared with TRBD1. The CDR3 covers 14 residues. Germline V CDR1 and CDR2: SGHRS, YFSETQ. This chain's CDR3 is CASSYGTGSHSYTF. CDR3 bases read: TGCGCCAGCAGCTACGGGACAGGCTCACATAGC.

CDR3 DNA (partial): TGTGCCAGCAGTTACGGCGGGGCCGGTCAGCCC. As protein: CASSYGGAGQP. The entire CDR3 sequence reads CASSYGGAGQPQHF. The V call is TRBV6-2 or TRBV6-3, the J call TRBJ1-5; weak D call: TRBD1 (5 bases). The CDR3 end is not reached by the read, which stops 3 residues before it; the germline J gene fills it in. V was pared by 2 bases and J by 6 bases, with 11 bases between. This CDR3 comprises 14 residues. Germline values: CDR1 MNHEY, CDR2 SVGEGT.

Concerning this clone: The read ends 3 residues early relative to the CDR3; the germline J gene fills the gap. V is TRBV2 and J is TRBJ2-4, with 8 bases matching TRBD1. The CDR3 contains 17 residues. Germline lookup yields CDR1 SNHLY and CDR2 FYNNEI. The covered CDR3 bases are TGTGCCAGCAGCGATGGACAGGGAGTATGGGGCAATCAGCCT. Amino acids: CASSDGQGVWGNQP. The CDR3 in its entirety is CASSDGQGVWGNQPQYF.

This CDR3 is CASSGGGRETQYF. The CDR3 bases that were read are TGTGCCAGCTCCGGGGGGGGCCGGGAGACC. The V and J genes are TRBV11-3 and TRBJ2-5; 8 bases agree with TRBD2. The observed sequence ends 3 residues before the CDR3 terminus, with the missing tail filled in from the germline J gene. Germline lookup yields CDR1 SGHNT and CDR2 YENEEA. This CDR3 contains 13 residues. Losses at the gene ends were 8 bases for V and 5 bases for J; bases not matched to a gene: 7.

About this clone: The sequence runs out 3 residues before the end of the CDR3; the remainder is reconstructed from the germline J gene. The chain combines TRBV6-1 with TRBJ1-5, with D possibly matching TRBD1 (6 bases). The CDR3 covers 16 residues. Germline CDR1 MNHNS, CDR2 SASEGT. Trimming took off 4 bases at V and 0 bases at J, with 13 bases between the two ends. Incomplete CDR3 DNA: TGTGCCAGCAGTGCCCGCCCAGGGGTTAGCAATCAGCCC. Translation: CASSARPGVSNQP. The entire CDR3 is CASSARPGVSNQPQHF.

A remark on this clone: The observed sequence ends 3 residues before the CDR3 terminus, with the missing tail filled in from the germline J gene. The rearrangement uses TRBV2 and TRBJ1-2; no clear D. The length of the CDR3 is 12 residues. The V and J ends lost 7 bases and 1 base respectively, with 7 bases between them. Germline V gene data show CDR1 as SNHLY and CDR2 as FYNNEI. CDR3 region: CASNRGNYGYTF. The CDR3 bases that were read are TGTGCCAGCAATCGGGGTAACTATGGC. The complete variable domain, with remaining parts taken from reference TRBV2 and TRBJ1-2, reads EPEVTQTPSHQVTQMGQEVILRCVPISNHLYFYWYRQILGQKVEFLVSFYNNEISEKSEIFDDQFSVERPDGSNFTLKIRSTKLEDSAMYFCASNRGNYGYTFGSGTRLTVV.

On this clone itself: The read ends 3 residues before the CDR3 terminus; that terminus is restored from the germline J gene. This chain joins TRBV30 and TRBJ2-7; 8 bases map to TRBD2. The CDR3 contains 12 residues. J was trimmed by 2 bases and V by 4 bases; bases with no gene match: 1. Germline lookup yields CDR1 GTSNPN and CDR2 SVGIG (reference sequence). CDR3 protein: CAWTGGAYEQYF. The CDR3 bases that were read are TGTGCCTGGACGGGAGGGGCCTACGAG.

Comment on this clone: The read halts 3 residues ahead of the CDR3 end, with the missing end drawn from the germline J gene. The rearrangement links TRBV7-3 to TRBJ2-5; possibly TRBD2 for D (6 bases). Germline V gene lookup returns CDR1 SGHTA and CDR2 FQGTGA. V gave up 3 bases and J gave up 4 bases, with 15 bases separating them. This CDR3 contains 15 residues. The part of the CDR3 DNA that was read is TGTGCCAGCAGCTTGGGGGGTGGTGAGGGAGAGACC. It codes for CASSLGGGEGET. The full CDR3 sequence reads CASSLGGGEGETQYF. Together with reference TRBV7-3 and TRBJ2-5, the CDR3 gives the full variable domain: GAGVSQTPSNKVTEKGKYVELRCDPISGHTALYWYRQSLGQGPEFLIYFQGTGAADDSGLPNDRFFAVRPEGSVSTLKIQRTERGDSAVYLCASSLGGGEGETQYFGPGTRLLVL.